This passage covers 32 T cell receptor beta chains from one sample sequenced in a study of identical twins (TCRdb year 2016). Libraries were made using 5' RACE. TCRdb records Illumina HiSeq 2000 as the sequencer. TCRdb handled the public reads itself, with Q25 trimming in fastp and clone calling in MiXCR, and kept productive beta chains. For every CDR3 protein sequence, its rows merge into one entry that carries the most common genes and DNA. This sample comprises 420,000 or so distinct CDR3 sequences, about a fifth of them detected only once. The ten largest make up around 12% of the sample. What was sequenced was naive T cells sorted from blood. The sample's cell subset or site label is to be understood as: cells isolated with a human naive T-cell isolation kit. Receptors were obtained from a man aged 45-60 years in good health.

J is TRBJ2-7 and V is TRBV5-1; D not certain. Trimming took off 3 bases at V and 6 bases at J, with 19 bases between the two ends. CDR1 is SGHRS and CDR2 is YFSETQ in the germline V gene. The CDR3 is 15 amino acids. In nucleotides, the CDR3 is TGCGCCAGCAGCTCTGGGCACAGCCTCTCGGGCGAGCAGTACTTC. This translates into CASSSGHSLSGEQYF.

This clonotype was counted a few times. V usage is TRBV20-1 and J usage is TRBJ2-1; TRBD2 matches 14 bases. The CDR3 is made up of 17 amino acids. V trimming: 6 bases; J trimming: 0 bases; junction bases outside the gene matches: 7. Germline V gene lookup returns CDR1 DFQATT and CDR2 SNEGSKA (reference sequence). As DNA, the CDR3 is TGCAGTGCAGAAAGGACTAGCGGGGGGTTCTCCTACAATGAGCAGTTCTTC. This encodes CSAERTSGGFSYNEQFF.

The sample holds many counts of this clonotype. The chain joins TRBV29-1 to TRBJ1-1, with D possibly matching TRBD1 (5 bases). Germline V CDR1 and CDR2: SQVTM, ANQGSEA. The V gene lost 7 bases and the J gene lost 7 bases, with 13 bases spanning the gap. The CDR3 extends over 11 amino acids. The CDR3: CSAAQGGEAFF. The CDR3 DNA follows: TGCAGCGCCGCTCAGGGTGGTGAAGCTTTCTTT.

This clonotype occurred many times. The chain joins TRBV3-1 to TRBJ2-7; 10 bases map to TRBD2. The CDR3 is 15 amino acids. Germline V gene lookup returns CDR1 LGHDT and CDR2 YNNKEL (reference sequence). Unmatched junction bases numbered 12, after V lost 7 bases and J lost 6 bases. The CDR3 reads CASTLRAGGPTEQYF. CDR3 nucleotide sequence: TGTGCCAGCACCCTAAGAGCGGGGGGGCCGACCGAGCAGTACTTC.

The rearrangement joins TRBV28 to TRBJ2-5; 10 positions agree with TRBD2. After removal of 3 bases from V and 4 bases from J, the junction contained 5 bases not matched to a gene. Germline loops: CDR1 MDHEN, CDR2 SYDVKM. The CDR3 spans 15 residues. This CDR3 reads CASSFTSGVAETQYF. CDR3 bases: TGTGCCAGCAGTTTCACTAGCGGGGTTGCAGAGACCCAGTACTTC.

The chain couples TRBV5-1 to TRBJ2-7, with TRBD2 matching over 12 bases. The CDR3 is 16 residues long. J gave up 2 bases and V 3 bases, and 6 bases lay outside the gene matches. Germline lookup yields CDR1 SGHRS and CDR2 YFSETQ. CDR3 sequence reads: CASSSGTSGSAYEQYF. The CDR3 bases are TGCGCCAGCAGCTCCGGGACTAGCGGGTCCGCCTACGAGCAGTACTTC.

The rearrangement links TRBV20-1 to TRBJ2-7, with TRBD2 identical over 7 bases. This CDR3 spans 14 amino acids. Trimming took 5 bases from V and 0 from J; bases not matched to a gene: 7. Germline V lookup: CDR1 DFQATT, CDR2 SNEGSKA (reference sequence). CDR3 amino acids: CSAETSDSSYEQYF. CDR3 DNA: TGCAGTGCTGAAACTAGCGACAGCTCCTACGAGCAGTACTTC.

This clonotype was picked up a small number of times. The genes are TRBV6-2 or TRBV6-3 and TRBJ1-2; D is uncertain. Looked up from germline, CDR1 is MNHEY and CDR2 is SVGEGT. V lost 6 bases and J lost 2, with 13 bases in between. The CDR3 contains 14 residues. The CDR3: CASRNWTENYGYTF. The DNA for the CDR3 is TGTGCCAGCAGGAACTGGACGGAGAACTATGGCTACACCTTC.

The chain employs TRBV27 and TRBJ2-7, with 10 bases aligning to TRBD1. Germline V gives CDR1 MNHEY, CDR2 SMNVEV (reference sequence). Germline trimming cut 5 bases from V and 2 bases from J; bases unmatched to any gene: 9. This CDR3 contains 16 residues. This chain's CDR3 is CASSPLDRGRAYEQYF. The CDR3 nucleotides read TGTGCCAGCAGTCCACTAGACAGGGGGCGAGCCTACGAGCAGTACTTC.

In its sample, this clonotype was seen many times. This chain joins TRBV12-3 or TRBV12-4 and TRBJ1-2, with 7 bases aligning to TRBD1. The CDR3 is 13 residues long. With 5 bases clipped from V and 4 bases from J, the junction kept 4 bases outside the gene matches. The CDR3 DNA follows: TGTGCCAGCAGTCCACAGGGGTTCTATGGCTACACCTTC. It specifies CASSPQGFYGYTF.

Only a few counts were recorded for this clonotype. The V gene is TRBV29-1, the J gene TRBJ2-5; D is unclear. Germline V lookup: CDR1 SQVTM, CDR2 ANQGSEA. This CDR3 has 13 amino acids. V shed 3 bases and J shed 1 base, with 9 bases lying between them. CDR3: CSVDLWGQETQYF. In nucleotides, the CDR3 is TGCAGCGTTGACCTTTGGGGCCAAGAGACCCAGTACTTC. The variable domain in full, completed from reference TRBV29-1 and TRBJ2-5, reads SAVISQKPSRDICQRGTSLTIQCQVDSQVTMMFWYRQQPGQSLTLIATANQGSEATYESGFVIDKFPISRPNLTFSTLTVSNMSPEDSSIYLCSVDLWGQETQYFGPGTRLLVL.

This clonotype came up a few times. The chain employs TRBV9 and TRBJ1-6, with TRBD1 as a possible D gene (5 bases). V gave up 0 bases and J gave up 1 base, with 8 bases separating them. The CDR3 length is 16 residues. The germline V gene encodes CDR1 SGDLS and CDR2 YYNGEE. CDR3 sequence reads: CASSVAQGSYNSPLHF. The CDR3 DNA is TGTGCCAGCAGCGTAGCCCAGGGATCCTATAATTCACCCCTCCACTTT.

This clonotype has ten or more counts. This chain links TRBV12-3 or TRBV12-4 with TRBJ2-7; the D gene is possibly TRBD2 (6 bases). Trimming took 6 bases from V and 6 from J, leaving 15 bases between them. This CDR3 contains 13 residues. The CDR3 reads CASSWREWGEQYF. DNA for the CDR3: TGTGCCAGCAGCTGGAGGGAGTGGGGCGAGCAGTACTTC.

The gene calls are TRBV7-2 and TRBJ1-5, with 9 bases aligning to TRBD1. The CDR3 is 18 residues long. With 0 bases clipped from V and 0 bases from J, the junction kept 6 bases outside the gene matches. CDR1 is SGHTA, CDR2 FQGNSA, per germline. The CDR3 here is CASSLAGQGRHSNQPQHF. CDR3 sequence (DNA): TGTGCCAGCAGCTTAGCGGGACAGGGACGACATAGCAATCAGCCCCAGCATTTT.

The CDR3 loop is CSVEWGPSYEQYF. The CDR3 DNA follows: TGCAGCGTTGAGTGGGGCCCTTCCTACGAGCAGTACTTC. The chain couples TRBV29-1 to TRBJ2-7, with D possibly TRBD1 on 5 matching bases. CDR3 size: 13 residues. The germline CDR1 and CDR2 sequences are SQVTM and ANQGSEA. V lost 3 bases, J lost 1 base, and 10 bases lay in between.

This clonotype has at least ten counts. The chain recombines TRBV12-3 or TRBV12-4 with TRBJ2-6, with D uncertain. V dropped 0 bases and J dropped 0 bases, with 3 bases sitting between them. CDR3 size: 15 residues. The CDR3 region has the DNA TGTGCCAGCAGTTTAGCGGTCTCTGGGGCCAACGTCCTGACTTTC. Amino acid sequence: CASSLAVSGANVLTF.

This chain joins TRBV18 and TRBJ1-5; 7 bases match TRBD1. The CDR3 consists of 19 residues. The junction had 21 bases not matched to a gene; V was cut back by 1 base and J by 9 bases. CDR1 and CDR2 from the germline V gene are KGHSH and LQKENI. As DNA, the CDR3 is TGTGCCAGCTCACCACTAAGCGCGTCTTCGGGCAGGGGGTTTCGGCCCCAGCATTTT. This gives the protein CASSPLSASSGRGFRPQHF.

The chain uses TRBV2 and TRBJ2-3; D is ambiguous. The germline V and J ends were trimmed by 0 bases and 6 bases, with 4 bases remaining between them. From germline, CDR1 is SNHLY and CDR2 FYNNEI. The CDR3 length is 12 residues. The CDR3 region has the DNA TGTGCCAGCAGTGAAGCATGGGATACGCAGTATTTT. Translating gives CASSEAWDTQYF.

V and J are TRBV20-1 and TRBJ2-7, with 14 nucleotides matching TRBD2. This CDR3 is 17 amino acids long. The trim removed 5 bases at V and 0 bases at J, leaving 9 bases unmatched. Germline V lookup: CDR1 DFQATT, CDR2 SNEGSKA (reference sequence). The CDR3, as DNA: TGCAGTGCTTGGGGGACTAGCGGGAGCCAAAGCTCCTACGAGCAGTACTTC. Translating gives CSAWGTSGSQSSYEQYF.

The rearrangement uses TRBV27 and TRBJ1-1, with unresolved D. Germline V lookup: CDR1 MNHEY, CDR2 SMNVEV (reference sequence). This CDR3 contains 14 residues. The V end was cut by 5 bases, the J end by 4 bases, with 14 bases between. CDR3 in DNA: TGTGCCAGCAGTCGCCGTAGGGTTTCCACTGAAGCTTTCTTT. Its translation: CASSRRRVSTEAFF.

The genes are TRBV20-1 and TRBJ2-7, with TRBD2 identical over 7 bases. V gave up 3 bases and J gave up 2 bases; unmatched junction bases: 4. Germline CDR1 DFQATT, CDR2 SNEGSKA (reference sequence). The CDR3 runs 13 residues. This CDR3 is CSARWGGAYEQYF. The CDR3 nucleotides are TGCAGTGCTAGGTGGGGGGGAGCCTACGAGCAGTACTTC.

The table lists this clonotype with many counts. The chain uses TRBV7-2 and TRBJ2-5, with D possibly being TRBD1 (5 bases). CDR1 and CDR2 from the germline V gene are SGHTA and FQGNSA. Trimming left V 5 bases short and J 1 base short, with 14 bases between. This CDR3 region has 15 residues. The CDR3, as DNA: TGTGCCAGCAGCCACGGACAACCAATCCAAGAGACCCAGTACTTC. As protein: CASSHGQPIQETQYF.

The chain employs TRBV7-8 and TRBJ2-1; D not certain. This CDR3 contains 14 residues. CDR1 is SGHVS, CDR2 FQNEAQ, per germline. Trimming removed 0 bases at V and 5 bases at J, with 8 bases between. The CDR3 reads CASSLAVADNEQFF. CDR3 coding DNA: TGTGCCAGCAGCTTAGCGGTCGCAGACAATGAGCAGTTCTTC.

This clonotype showed up many times. This chain connects TRBV25-1 to TRBJ1-4, with D possibly TRBD1 on 5 matching bases. Germline V gives CDR1 MGHDK, CDR2 SYGVNS. V lost 3 bases to trimming and J lost 10 bases, with 18 bases between them. This CDR3 comprises 15 residues. This CDR3 reads CASSDLGAPGGKLFF. As DNA, the CDR3 is TGTGCCAGCAGTGATCTCGGGGCGCCTGGAGGAAAACTGTTTTTT.

This clonotype came up a few times. The chain is built from TRBV6-1 and TRBJ2-5; possibly TRBD2 for D (6 bases). V was cut by 6 bases and J by 5 bases, with 19 bases left in between. The germline V gene has CDR1 MNHNS and CDR2 SASEGT. The CDR3 is made up of 15 amino acids. The CDR3: CASSQEGTHRETQYF. The CDR3 DNA is TGTGCCAGCAGCCAAGAGGGGACTCATAGGGAGACCCAGTACTTC.

This clonotype came up many times. V gene TRBV4-1 combines with J gene TRBJ2-3, with D maybe TRBD2 (6 bases). CDR3 length equals 17 residues. Trimming pared 0 bases from V and 6 bases from J, leaving 19 bases between. Germline-derived CDR1 and CDR2 are MGHRA and YSYEKL. DNA of the CDR3: TGCGCCAGCAGCCAAGAGACTGGGGCGGGGTCCCGGGATACGCAGTATTTT. Translated, it gives CASSQETGAGSRDTQYF.

A single count supports this clonotype. This chain uses TRBV2 with TRBJ2-1; 7 nucleotides match TRBD2. CDR1 and CDR2 from the germline V gene are SNHLY and FYNNEI. The CDR3 totals 15 residues. Unmatched junction bases numbered 5, after V lost 1 base and J lost 5 bases. CDR3 amino acids: CASSEGAGVHNEQFF. In nucleotides, the CDR3 is TGTGCCAGCAGTGAAGGGGCGGGGGTCCACAATGAGCAGTTCTTC. Combining the CDR3 with reference TRBV2 and TRBJ2-1 gives the whole variable domain EPEVTQTPSHQVTQMGQEVILRCVPISNHLYFYWYRQILGQKVEFLVSFYNNEISEKSEIFDDQFSVERPDGSNFTLKIRSTKLEDSAMYFCASSEGAGVHNEQFFGPGTRLTVL.

The CDR3 protein is CASSVGVAGGNYEQYF. The CDR3 DNA reads as TGTGCCAGCAGCGTAGGGGTAGCGGGAGGGAACTACGAGCAGTACTTC. J is TRBJ2-7 and V is TRBV9; 11 bases agree with TRBD2. Germline trimming cut 0 bases from V and 3 bases from J; bases unmatched to any gene: 5. This CDR3 has 16 residues. Germline-derived CDR1 and CDR2 are SGDLS and YYNGEE.

This clonotype occurred a few times. This rearrangement joins TRBV6-2 or TRBV6-3 to TRBJ2-7; D unresolved. Trimming stripped 2 bases from V and 0 bases from J, with 14 bases between. Per germline, CDR1 MNHEY and CDR2 SVGEGT. The CDR3 spans 16 residues. For the CDR3, the DNA is TGTGCCAGCAGTTACGGTCCGTTTTCTCGCTCCTACGAGCAGTACTTC. This encodes CASSYGPFSRSYEQYF.

V usage is TRBV5-6 and J usage is TRBJ2-1; unclear D gene. In germline, CDR1 is SGHDT, CDR2 YYEEEE. This CDR3 has 15 residues. Trimming stripped 3 bases from V and 2 bases from J, with 12 bases between. CDR3 nucleotides: TGTGCCAGCAGCTCCCGGAGTGGGGCCTACAATGAGCAGTTCTTC. Its protein is CASSSRSGAYNEQFF.

At least ten counts were recorded for this clonotype. J is TRBJ1-2 and V is TRBV3-1, with 8 nucleotides matching TRBD1. J lost 7 bases, V lost 1 base, and 5 bases had no gene match. The germline gives CDR1 LGHDT, CDR2 YNNKEL (reference sequence). CDR3 length equals 14 residues. The CDR3 sequence is CASSQATGGAGYTF. The CDR3 DNA is TGTGCCAGCAGCCAAGCCACAGGGGGAGCTGGCTACACCTTC.

This clonotype was detected ten times or more. The genes are TRBV28 and TRBJ2-5, with 7 bases fitting TRBD2. CDR1 is MDHEN, CDR2 SYDVKM, per germline. The CDR3 extends over 14 amino acids. V lost 5 bases, J lost 2 bases, and 5 bases stayed unmatched. The CDR3 region is CASSPPAGQETQYF. For the CDR3, the DNA is TGTGCCAGCAGTCCACCAGCGGGACAAGAGACCCAGTACTTC.